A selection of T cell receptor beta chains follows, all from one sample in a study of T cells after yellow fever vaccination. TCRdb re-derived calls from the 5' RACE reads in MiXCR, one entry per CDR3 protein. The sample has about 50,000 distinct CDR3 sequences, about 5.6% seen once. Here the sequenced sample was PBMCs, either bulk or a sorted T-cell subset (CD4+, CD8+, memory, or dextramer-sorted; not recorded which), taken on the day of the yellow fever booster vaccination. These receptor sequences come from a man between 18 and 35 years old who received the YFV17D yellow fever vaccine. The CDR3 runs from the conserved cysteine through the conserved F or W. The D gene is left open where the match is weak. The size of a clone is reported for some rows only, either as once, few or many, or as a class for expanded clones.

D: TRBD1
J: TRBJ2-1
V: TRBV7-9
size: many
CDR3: CASSAIGQGPYNEQFF
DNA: TGTGCCAGCAGCGCAATCGGACAGGGCCCCTACAATGAGCAGTTCTTC

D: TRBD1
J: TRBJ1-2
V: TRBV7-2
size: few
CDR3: CASSSRDRAHGYTF
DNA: TGTGCCAGCAGCTCCCGCGACAGGGCGCATGGCTACACCTTC

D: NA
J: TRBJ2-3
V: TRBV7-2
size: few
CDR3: CASSLGIATDTQYF
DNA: TGTGCCAGCAGCTTAGGGATCGCGACCGATACGCAGTATTTT

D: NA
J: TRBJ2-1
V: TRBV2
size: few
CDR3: CAAAGGIRYNEQFF
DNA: TGTGCCGCGGCCGGAGGGATCCGCTACAATGAGCAGTTCTTC

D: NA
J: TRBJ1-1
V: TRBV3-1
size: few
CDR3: CASSQDRTEAFF
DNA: TGTGCCAGCAGCCAAGACAGGACTGAAGCTTTCTTT

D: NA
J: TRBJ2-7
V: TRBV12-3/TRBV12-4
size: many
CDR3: CASSPRGGYEQYF
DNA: TGTGCCAGCAGCCCCAGGGGGGGGTACGAGCAGTACTTC

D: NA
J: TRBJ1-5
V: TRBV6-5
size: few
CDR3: CASSYSGLAQPQHF
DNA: TGTGCCAGCAGTTACTCGGGTCTGGCACAGCCCCAGCATTTT

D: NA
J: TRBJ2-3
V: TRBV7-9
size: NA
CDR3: CASSSAGLRGDTQYF
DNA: TGTGCCAGCAGCTCTGCGGGCCTACGGGGAGATACGCAGTATTTT

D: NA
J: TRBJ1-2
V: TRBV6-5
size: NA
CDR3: CASREANYGYTF
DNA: TGTGCCAGCAGGGAAGCTAACTATGGCTACACCTTC

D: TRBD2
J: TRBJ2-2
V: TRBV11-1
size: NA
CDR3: CASSFSPGGTNTGELFF
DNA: TGTGCCAGCAGCTTCAGTCCGGGGGGGACAAACACCGGGGAGCTGTTTTTT

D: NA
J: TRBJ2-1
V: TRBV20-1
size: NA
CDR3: CSARGRGSNEQFF
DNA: TGCAGTGCCCGGGGGCGGGGTTCGAATGAGCAGTTCTTC

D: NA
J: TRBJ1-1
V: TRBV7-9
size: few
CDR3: CASSSGRSTEAFF
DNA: TGTGCCAGCAGCTCAGGAAGGAGCACTGAAGCTTTCTTT

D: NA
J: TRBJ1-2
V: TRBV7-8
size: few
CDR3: CASSLTRVYGYTF
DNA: TGTGCCAGCAGCTTAACCAGGGTCTATGGCTACACCTTC

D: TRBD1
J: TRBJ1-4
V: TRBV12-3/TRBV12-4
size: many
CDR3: CASSSLDRGLSEKLFF
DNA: TGTGCCAGCAGTTCCCTGGACAGGGGGCTAAGTGAAAAACTGTTTTTT

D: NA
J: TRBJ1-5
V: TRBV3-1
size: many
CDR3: CASSREGTQPQHF
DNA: TGTGCCAGCAGCCGCGAGGGTACTCAGCCCCAGCATTTT

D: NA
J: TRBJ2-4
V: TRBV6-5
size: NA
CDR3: CASSLRGDPPIAKNIQYF
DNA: TGTGCCAGCAGTTTAAGGGGGGATCCCCCTATAGCCAAAAACATTCAGTACTTC

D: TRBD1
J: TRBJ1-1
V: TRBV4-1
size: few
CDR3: CASSRDRVNTEAFF
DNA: TGCGCCAGCAGCCGGGACAGAGTGAACACTGAAGCTTTCTTT

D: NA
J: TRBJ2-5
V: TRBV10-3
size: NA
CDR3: CAISLGTTGTQYF
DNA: TGTGCCATCAGCCTAGGGACGACGGGGACCCAGTACTTC

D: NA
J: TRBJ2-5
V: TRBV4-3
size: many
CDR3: CASSQEIWVLKETQYF
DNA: TGCGCCAGCAGCCAAGAAATTTGGGTCTTGAAAGAGACCCAGTACTTC

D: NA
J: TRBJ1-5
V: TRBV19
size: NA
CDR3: CASTPAGSGNQPQHF
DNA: TGTGCCAGTACCCCGGCCGGGTCGGGCAATCAGCCCCAGCATTTT

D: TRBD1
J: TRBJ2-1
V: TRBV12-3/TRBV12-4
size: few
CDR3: CASSLGDRAYNEQFF
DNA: TGTGCCAGCAGTTTAGGGGACAGGGCCTACAATGAGCAGTTCTTC

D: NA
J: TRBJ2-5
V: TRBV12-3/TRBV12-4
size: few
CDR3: CASSRDPPRETQYF
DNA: TGTGCCAGTTCCCGGGACCCACCAAGAGAGACCCAGTACTTC

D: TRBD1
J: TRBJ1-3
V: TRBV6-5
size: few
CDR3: CASRGTVGAGNTIYF
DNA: TGTGCCAGCAGGGGGACAGTCGGGGCTGGAAACACCATATATTTT

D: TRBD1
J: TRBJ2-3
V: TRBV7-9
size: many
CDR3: CASSPGTGPSTDTQYF
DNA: TGTGCCAGCAGCCCCGGGACAGGGCCTAGCACAGATACGCAGTATTTT

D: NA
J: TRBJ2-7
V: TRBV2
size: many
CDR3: CASSEGSQFYEQYF
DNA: TGTGCCAGCAGTGAAGGGTCACAGTTCTACGAGCAGTACTTC

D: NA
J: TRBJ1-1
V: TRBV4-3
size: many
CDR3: CASSHGRGEAFF
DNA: TGCGCCAGCAGCCACGGACGGGGTGAAGCTTTCTTT

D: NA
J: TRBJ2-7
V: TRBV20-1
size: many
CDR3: CSARSGTRTPYEQYF
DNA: TGCAGTGCTAGGTCCGGGACGCGGACCCCGTACGAGCAGTACTTC

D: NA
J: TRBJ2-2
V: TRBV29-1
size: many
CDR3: CSVWARPPTGELFF
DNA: TGCAGCGTCTGGGCCAGGCCACCTACCGGGGAGCTGTTTTTT

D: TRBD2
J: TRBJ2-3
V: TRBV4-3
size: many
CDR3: CASSQGLAGVEDTQYF
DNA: TGCGCCAGCAGCCAGGGACTAGCGGGGGTGGAAGATACGCAGTATTTT

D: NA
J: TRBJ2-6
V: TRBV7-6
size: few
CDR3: CASSRGGGSGANVLTF
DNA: TGTGCCAGCAGCCGGGGCGGAGGGTCTGGGGCCAACGTCCTGACTTTC

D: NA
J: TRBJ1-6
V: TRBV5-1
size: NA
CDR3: CASSLTGRSHNSPLHF
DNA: TGCGCCAGCAGCTTAACGGGACGGAGTCATAATTCACCCCTCCACTTT

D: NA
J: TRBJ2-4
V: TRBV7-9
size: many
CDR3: CASSLVWGAAKNIQYF
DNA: TGTGCCAGCAGCTTAGTGTGGGGGGCAGCCAAAAACATTCAGTACTTC

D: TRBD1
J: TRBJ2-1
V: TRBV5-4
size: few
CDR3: CASSLEGTGWLF
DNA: TGTGCCAGCAGCTTGGAGGGGACAGGGTGGCTCTTC

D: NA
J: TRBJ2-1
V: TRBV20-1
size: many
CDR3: CSARPPSMDNEQFF
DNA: TGCAGTGCTAGACCGCCCTCCATGGACAACGAGCAGTTCTTC

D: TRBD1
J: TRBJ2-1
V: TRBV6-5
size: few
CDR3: CASRDRRNEQFF
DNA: TGTGCCTCCAGGGACAGAAGGAATGAGCAGTTCTTC

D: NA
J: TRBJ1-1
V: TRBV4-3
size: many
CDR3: CASSSQGLHTEAFF
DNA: TGCGCCAGCAGCTCACAGGGATTGCACACTGAAGCTTTCTTT

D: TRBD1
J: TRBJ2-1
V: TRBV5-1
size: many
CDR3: CASSGLQGSDEQFF
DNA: TGCGCCAGCAGCGGGTTACAGGGGAGCGATGAGCAGTTCTTC

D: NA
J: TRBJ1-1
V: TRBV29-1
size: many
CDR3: CSVEGPGSTEAFF
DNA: TGCAGCGTTGAGGGCCCCGGGAGCACTGAAGCTTTCTTT

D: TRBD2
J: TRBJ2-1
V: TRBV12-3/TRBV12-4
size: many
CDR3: CASSPGGGGPGEQFF
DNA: TGTGCCAGCAGTCCCGGGGGGGGGGGCCCGGGTGAGCAGTTCTTC

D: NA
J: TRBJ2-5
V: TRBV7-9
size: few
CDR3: CASSLVGVQETQYF
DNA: TGTGCCAGCAGCTTAGTCGGGGTTCAAGAGACCCAGTACTTC

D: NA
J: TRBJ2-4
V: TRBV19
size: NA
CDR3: CASTWTAPSAKNIQYF
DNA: TGTGCCAGTACTTGGACAGCGCCCTCAGCCAAAAACATTCAGTACTTC

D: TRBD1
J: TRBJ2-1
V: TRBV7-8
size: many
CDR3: CASSAQTGGEYNEQFF
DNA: TGTGCCAGCAGCGCCCAGACAGGGGGAGAATACAATGAGCAGTTCTTC

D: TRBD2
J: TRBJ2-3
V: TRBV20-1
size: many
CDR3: CSANTFDGGGGSRIDTQYF
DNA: TGCAGTGCTAATACGTTCGACGGCGGGGGGGGATCCAGGATAGATACGCAGTATTTT

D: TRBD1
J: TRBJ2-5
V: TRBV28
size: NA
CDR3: CASSFPGQGSKETQYF
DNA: TGTGCCAGCAGTTTTCCGGGACAGGGATCTAAGGAGACCCAGTACTTC

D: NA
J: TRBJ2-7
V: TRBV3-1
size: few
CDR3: CASSQDWGQTFFEQYF
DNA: TGTGCCAGCAGCCAAGATTGGGGGCAGACGTTTTTCGAGCAGTACTTC